Shown below are 14 T cell receptor beta chains from a single sample sequenced in a study of blood T cell repertoires in COVID-19. Profiled with immunoSEQ multiplex PCR; TCRdb holds only in-frame clones, not every one. The table lists 150,000 to 200,000 clones, approximately 86% of them singletons. The sequenced material came from peripheral blood. These receptors all stem from a man in his sixties with acute or convalescent COVID-19.

CDR3 nucleotides: TGCGCCAGCAGCTTGGCTCCGGGACAGACAGATACGCAGTATTTT. Amino acids: CASSLAPGQTDTQYF. This chain links TRBV5-1 with TRBJ2-3; 7 nucleotides agree with TRBD1. The length of the CDR3 is 15 residues. The germline V gene encodes CDR1 SGHRS and CDR2 YFSETQ. V lost 0 bases, J lost 3 bases, and 4 bases stayed unmatched.

This clone showed up just once. The sample has other DNA sequences that encode this CDR3 too. The V gene is TRBV27, the J gene TRBJ1-5; D is unresolved. The germline gives CDR1 MNHEY, CDR2 SMNVEV (reference sequence). CDR3 length: 12 residues. Deletions cut 3 bases from V and 6 bases from J, with 6 bases between. The CDR3 region has the DNA TGTGCCAGCAGTTTTCGGGGTCAGCCCCAGCATTTT. It translates to CASSFRGQPQHF.

The rearrangement uses TRBV6-6 and TRBJ2-7; 7 bases fit TRBD2. CDR3 length: 15 residues. V shed 2 bases, J shed 2 bases, and the junction held 6 bases outside the gene matches. The V gene's germline CDR1 is MNHNY and CDR2 SVGAGI (reference sequence). The CDR3 sequence: CASSYDGRPPYEQYF. The CDR3 DNA follows: TGTGCCAGCAGTTACGACGGGAGGCCCCCCTACGAGCAGTACTTC.

This clone was seen a single time. The chain is built from TRBV7-9 and TRBJ1-6; no clear D. The CDR3 is 14 residues long. CDR1 and CDR2 from the germline V gene are SEHNR and FQNEAQ (reference sequence). V was shortened by 5 bases and J by 5 bases, with 10 bases between the two germline ends. The CDR3 nucleotides read TGTGCCAGCAGCCGGGAACAAAATAATTCACCCCTCCACTTT. Translating gives CASSREQNNSPLHF.

The chain is built from TRBV7-9 and TRBJ2-2; TRBD1 matches at 12 bases. V lost 4 bases, J lost 6 bases, and 3 bases stayed unmatched. The CDR3 consists of 15 residues. CDR1 is SEHNR and CDR2 is FQNEAQ in the germline V gene (reference sequence). This CDR3 is CASSSGTGGSGELFF. The DNA for the CDR3 is TGTGCCAGCAGCTCCGGGACAGGGGGCTCCGGGGAGCTGTTTTTT.

The chain joins TRBV19 to TRBJ1-1, with D unclear. V was shortened by 0 bases and J by 8 bases, with 7 bases between the two germline ends. The germline V gene encodes CDR1 LNHDA and CDR2 SQIVND (reference sequence). This CDR3 is built from 12 residues. The CDR3 loop reads CASSIETREAFF. CDR3 nucleotides: TGTGCCAGTAGTATAGAGACAAGAGAAGCTTTCTTT.

About this clone: Germline and junction disagree at one end, which may indicate a read error. The V gene is TRBV28, the J gene TRBJ1-5; the D gene is possibly TRBD1 (5 bases). CDR1 is MDHEN and CDR2 is SYDVKM in the germline V gene. The CDR3 contains 16 residues. The CDR3 DNA follows: TGTGCCACCAGTTCCAACCAGGGATCGGGCAATCAGCCCCAGCATTTT. It is translated as CATSSNQGSGNQPQHF.

The chain combines TRBV21-1 with TRBJ2-7; the table's TRBD2 call for D was not verified on the DNA. TRBV21-1 is flagged as a pseudogene. The CDR3 contains 14 residues. Written as DNA, the CDR3 is TGTGCCAGCAGCATAGGCAGGGAGGATTACGAGCAGTACTTC. Its protein product is CASSIGREDYEQYF.

This sequence joins TRBV7-6 and TRBJ2-1; D may be TRBD1 (6 bases). Germline-derived CDR1 and CDR2 are SGHVS and FNYEAQ. Trimming took 6 bases from V and 7 from J, leaving 10 bases between them. The CDR3 consists of 12 residues. The CDR3 is CASSQTGNEQFF. DNA for the CDR3: TGTGCCAGCAGTCAGACAGGTAATGAGCAGTTCTTC. Together with reference TRBV7-6 and TRBJ2-1, the CDR3 gives the full variable domain: GAGVSQSPRYKVTKRGQDVALRCDPISGHVSLYWYRQALGQGPEFLTYFNYEAQQDKSGLPNDRFSAERPEGSISTLTIQRTEQRDSAMYRCASSQTGNEQFFGPGTRLTVL.

This chain uses TRBV11-2 with TRBJ2-7; no clear D. The CDR3 spans 13 residues. Trimming cost V 5 bases and J 6 bases, with 14 bases left between them. Germline V lookup: CDR1 SGHAT, CDR2 FQNNGV. The CDR3 DNA follows: TGTGCCAGCAGCCGATACGAGTCGGGCGAGCAGTACTTC. This codes for CASSRYESGEQYF.

The genes are TRBV14 and TRBJ2-7; tentatively, D is TRBD1 (6 bases). Trimming pared 4 bases from V and 2 bases from J, leaving 12 bases between. Germline V lookup: CDR1 SGHDN, CDR2 FVKESK. The CDR3 length is 14 residues. This CDR3 reads CASSRGRGTYEQYF. Here the CDR3 DNA reads TGTGCCAGCAGCCGGGGCAGGGGAACCTACGAGCAGTACTTC. Using reference TRBV14 and TRBJ2-7 for the parts outside the CDR3, the full variable domain is EAGVTQFPSHSVIEKGQTVTLRCDPISGHDNLYWYRRVMGKEIKFLLHFVKESKQDESGMPNNRFLAERTGGTYSTLKVQPAELEDSGVYFCASSRGRGTYEQYFGPGTRLTVT.

CDR3 sequence reads: CASSRNTGGNQPQHF. CDR3 nucleotides: TGTGCCAGCAGCCGTAATACAGGGGGGAATCAGCCCCAGCATTTT. The rearrangement joins TRBV7-8 to TRBJ1-5; 8 bases are shared with TRBD1. Trimming at V came to 5 bases and at J to 4 bases, leaving 7 bases not matched to a gene. This CDR3 is 15 amino acids long. CDR1 and CDR2 from the germline V gene are SGHVS and FQNEAQ.

The genes are TRBV29-1 and TRBJ2-2; possible D gene TRBD2, 6 bases. V lost 0 bases and J 1 base, leaving 12 bases between the germline ends. Per the germline V gene, CDR1 is SQVTM and CDR2 is ANQGSEA. The CDR3 contains 16 residues. The CDR3 nucleotides read TGCAGCGTTGAAGATCCGTGGCGGGAGAACACCGGGGAGCTGTTTTTT. Translating gives CSVEDPWRENTGELFF.

V is TRBV4-1 and J is TRBJ2-1; possibly TRBD2 for D (6 bases). CDR1 MGHRA and CDR2 YSYEKL come from the germline V gene. This CDR3 has 15 residues. V lost 0 bases and J lost 9, with 15 bases in between. As DNA, the CDR3 is TGCGCCAGCAGCCAAGATATAGGAGGGTTGGGTGAGCAGTTCTTC. It codes for CASSQDIGGLGEQFF.